This T cell receptor beta chain was sequenced in a study of cytomegalovirus exposure and HLA in healthy donors (dated by TCRdb to 2016 to 2017). As for the study more broadly: An earlier analysis of fewer than 750 of the donors reported 276 Gb of sequence data and 90 million to 120 million unique TCR beta sequences obtained from approximately 180 million T cells. An early release that covered fewer than 800 HLA-typed donors contained approximately 320 gigabases of sequencing data and tens of millions of unique TCR sequences. Among the approximately 400 genotyped donors, roughly 80% belonged to the genetic ancestry cluster associated with self-reported Caucasian donors. The study aimed to test whether cataloging public T cell receptors could reveal signatures of past pathogen exposure. The study profiled the T cell repertoires of under 700 subjects by immunosequencing and related them to cytomegalovirus serostatus. Besides the first cohort of hundreds of subjects, a separate validation cohort made up of 120 different subjects was used. The study combined high-throughput TCR immunosequencing, statistical association of individual TCRs with disease status, and machine learning to predict cytomegalovirus infection status. A later analysis re-examined previously published TCR beta repertoires from roughly 720 donors and added high-resolution HLA genotyping to investigate patterns of TCR occurrence. Rather than using new phenotypic data, the later analysis identified candidate immune exposures from TCR beta sequences and from how often those sequences occurred across donors. An earlier analysis of 587 of the donors applied high-throughput TCR beta sequencing to assess whether each TCR beta V gene segment acted as functional or pseudogenic. Donor age, sex, ethnicity and CMV serostatus were compiled alongside the repertoire data. In a later genetic analysis, genome-wide SNP genotypes for about three fifths of the roughly 670 donors were used, and that subset was treated as a discovery cohort. Every discovery cohort repertoire had been produced on one sequencing platform. HLA typing covered class I and class II loci at four-digit resolution. The number of typed donors differed by locus: roughly 620-640 for A, B, C, DRB1 and DQB1; approximately 530 for DQA1; fewer than 610 for DPA1; and approximately 450 for DPB1. Roughly five DR-DQ haplotypes were handled as single units for association and clustering because linkage in the cohort was strong. Among under 450 genotyped donors of the cohort, an average of roughly 240,000 unique TCR beta nucleotide sequences were sequenced per donor, around a sixth of them non-productive. What the authors observed across the whole study: A group of highly shared sequence variants was considered likely to be a technical artifact of the sequencing pipeline. CMV serostatus was the only immune exposure information available for the cohort. Because counts were too low, approximately 18 rarely observed V segments, including chromosome 9 orphons, were excluded from the earlier analysis of 500 to 700 of the donors. Broadly in line with IMGT annotations, most TCR beta V segments showed up in productive rearrangements about 90% or about 30% of the time in an earlier analysis of under 700 of the donors. A later genetic analysis associated a missense DCLRE1C variant with V-gene and J-gene trimming of TCR beta chains, and an independent cohort replicated the association. According to a later genetic analysis, donors in an Asian-associated ancestry cluster had fewer N-insertions in productive TCRs than the roughly 670-donor mean. A later analysis found that most CMV-associated TCR beta chains appeared HLA-restricted, with HLA associations seemingly driven largely by CMV exposure. A later analysis found that TCR association rates varied across HLA loci, with DRB1 alleles showing the most associated TCRs and HLA-C alleles the fewest. Sequencing depth was assumed to be roughly uniform across donors in the presence/absence analyses, though that assumption may not hold. A later analysis found that HLA-associated TCR beta chains were more clonally expanded and had lower generation probabilities than equally common non-associated chains. At a false discovery rate of 0.05, a later analysis linked under 20,000 TCR beta sequences to specific HLA alleles. When HLA alleles, especially DR and DQ, strongly co-occurred, attributing TCR associations to individual alleles was difficult. Three of the identified cytomegalovirus-associated TCR beta chains were confirmed in vitro to be specific for cytomegalovirus antigens. A total of fewer than 200 TCR beta chains were listed by the study as associated with cytomegalovirus. A later analysis reported that several top co-occurrence clusters appeared linked to parvovirus B19, influenza, CMV and Epstein-Barr virus. Most TCR sequences were seen in very few donors, while some public TCRs were found in many individuals. The authors suggested that the approach could potentially be extended to other disease states and immunological phenotypes. This cohort had only TCR beta chains sequenced, and the lack of alpha or paired-chain data limited which features could be detected. Correlated functional status among segregating V segments might be attributable to linkage disequilibrium, but an unknown experimental factor could not be ruled out. HLA typing was unavailable for some donors at each locus, so association tests used only the typed subset. A further reported finding was that TCR beta sequences accurately predicted the HLA-A and HLA-B alleles for most subjects in the first cohort. Cytomegalovirus status was reported to be diagnosed by the classifier with high specificity and sensitivity in both the original and validation cohorts.

In total, roughly 670 healthy bone marrow donors made up the cohort. At the time of sampling, every cohort member was nominally healthy, though immune exposures that went unrecorded were likely present. The donor tested CMV seronegative and was one of the 352 seronegative cohort members. A peripheral blood sample was collected from each donor, and TCR beta sequencing was performed on peripheral blood mononuclear cells. The Qiagen DNeasy Blood Extraction Kit was used to extract genomic DNA from the blood cell samples. Notes on this clone: Its antigen is currently not known. Per-base quality was not reported, and no clone a single base away is much larger than it.

Library creation used the immunoSEQ multiplex PCR assay. For the multiplex PCR, a mixture combining 60 forward primers for TCR Vbeta segments and 13 reverse primers for TCR Jbeta segments was used. The CDR3 region of rearranged TCR beta genes was amplified from genomic DNA by a multiplex PCR assay. On the Illumina HiSeq System, the amplified TCR beta libraries were sequenced as 87-base-pair reads. The paper's data handling went like this. A later analysis tallied 75 million to 85 million unique TCR beta chains across the 666 repertoires, and approximately 11 million of those chains were shared by two or more donors. Raw reads were error-corrected and collapsed into unique sequences by a nearest-neighbor algorithm in which closely related sequences were merged to remove PCR and sequencing errors. V, D and J gene segments were assigned by aligning CDR3 sequences to IMGT reference sequences. Each retained sequence needed at least a six-nucleotide match to both a V gene segment and a J gene segment. A rearrangement counted as productive if the CDR3 had no stop codons and remained in frame with V and J, and every other rearrangement counted as non-productive. CDR3 was defined by IMGT convention, running from the second conserved V-encoded cysteine to the conserved J-encoded phenylalanine. In an earlier analysis of just under 600 of the donors, sequences lacking an unambiguous match to a single V gene segment were excluded. An earlier analysis of several hundred of the donors classified V segments as functional when productive rearrangements were above 56.7% and as segregating when the standard deviation between donors was above 5%. A statistical classification framework was built for diagnosing cytomegalovirus status from the catalog of TCR beta chain sequences. In a later analysis, TCR nucleotide sequences were compared against IMGT/GENE-DB human TR gene sequences so that V and J genes could be assigned. A later analysis assigned CDR3 sequences and most-parsimonious VDJ recombination scenarios with the TCRdist pipeline. In a later analysis, each TCR beta chain was defined by its CDR3 amino acid sequence together with its V-gene family, and reads lacking a unique V-gene family were excluded. To address suspected cross-contamination and a sequencing artifact, a later analysis removed a few hundred highly shared, low-generation-probability nucleotide sequences. In a later analysis, a clonal expansion index for each public chain was calculated from normalized within-repertoire ranks of inferred template counts. In a later analysis, generation probabilities were computed with a VDJ recombination model fitted to out-of-frame rearrangements, and the resulting probabilities were checked against IGoR. A later analysis scored TCR-TCR, TCR-HLA and TCR-CMV co-occurrence with hypergeometric tests, applying a repertoire-size bias correction to TCR pairs. In a later analysis, false discovery rates were estimated by permuting HLA or CMV assignments 20 times. In a later analysis, co-occurring TCRs were grouped using DBSCAN, with TCRdist sequence similarity added in when clustering inside HLA-allele-positive subsets. Repertoires with fewer than 30,000 or more than 120,000 public chains, plus five repertoires with anomalous nucleotide sharing, were excluded from co-occurrence clustering. TCRdb limited this immuneACCESS table to in-frame rearrangements with V and J called. A share of clones is missing; checked studies link under half to unresolved V genes, and the rest is unexplained. Clone size and the V and J calls come from that table; the DNA yielded D and trimming. Here the sample has roughly 160,000 clones; 70% to 85% occur a single time. Clones ranked in the top ten supply 2% to 2.5% of the sample.

The specimen sequenced was PBMCs. This TCR came from a man aged 35-49 years in good health and CMV-seronegative.

At the DNA level, the sequence is TGTGCCAGCAGCCCCGGGGTTCAGCCCCAGCATTTT. Its protein is CASSPGVQPQHF. The rearranged segments are TRBV12-1 and TRBJ1-5. TRBV12-1 is classified as a pseudogene. CDR3 length: 12 amino acids, cysteine to phenylalanine. The kept DNA is CDR3 alone, 36 bases in frame from the first base.